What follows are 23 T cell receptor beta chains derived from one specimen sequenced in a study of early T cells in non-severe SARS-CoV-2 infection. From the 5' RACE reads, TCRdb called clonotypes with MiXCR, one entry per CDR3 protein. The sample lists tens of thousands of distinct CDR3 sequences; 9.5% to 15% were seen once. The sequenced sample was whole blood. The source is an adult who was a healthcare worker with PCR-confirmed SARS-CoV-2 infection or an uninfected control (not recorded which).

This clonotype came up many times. CDR3 in DNA: TGTGCCAGCAGTAGGGACAGGGCCGCCGCTGAAGCTTTCTTT. As protein: CASSRDRAAAEAFF. This chain connects TRBV6-2 or TRBV6-3 to TRBJ1-1, with 9 bases lining up with TRBD1. The J segment lost 6 bases and the V segment lost 5 bases, leaving 7 bases of the junction unmatched. The germline gives CDR1 MNHEY, CDR2 SVGEGT. The CDR3 sequence is 14 residues long.

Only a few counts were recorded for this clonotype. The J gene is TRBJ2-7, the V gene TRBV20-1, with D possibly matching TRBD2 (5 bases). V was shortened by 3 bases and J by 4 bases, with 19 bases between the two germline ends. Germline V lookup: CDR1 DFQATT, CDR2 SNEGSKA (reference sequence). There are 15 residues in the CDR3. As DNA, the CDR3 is TGCAGTGCTAGTTTCCCGACTAAAAGTCCTTACGAGCAGTACTTC. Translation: CSASFPTKSPYEQYF.

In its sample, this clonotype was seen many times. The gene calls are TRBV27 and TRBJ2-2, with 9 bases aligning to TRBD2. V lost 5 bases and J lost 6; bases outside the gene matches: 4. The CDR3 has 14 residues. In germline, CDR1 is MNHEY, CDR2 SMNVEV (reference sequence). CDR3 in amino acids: CASSPRLAAGELFF. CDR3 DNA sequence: TGTGCCAGCAGTCCAAGACTAGCGGCCGGGGAGCTGTTTTTT.

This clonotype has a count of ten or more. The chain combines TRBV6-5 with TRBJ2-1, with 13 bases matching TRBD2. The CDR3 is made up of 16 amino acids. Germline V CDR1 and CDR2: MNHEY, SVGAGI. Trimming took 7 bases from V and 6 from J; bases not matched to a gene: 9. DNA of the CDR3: TGTGCCAGCAAGCCCCCGGGACTAGCGGGGTTCAATGAGCAGTTCTTC. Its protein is CASKPPGLAGFNEQFF.

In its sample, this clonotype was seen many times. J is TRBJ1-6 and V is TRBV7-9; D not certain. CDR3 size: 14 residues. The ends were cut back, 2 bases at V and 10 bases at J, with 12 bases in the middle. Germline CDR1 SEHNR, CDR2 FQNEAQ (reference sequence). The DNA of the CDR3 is TGTGCCAGCAGCTTATCGACTTCTTGGTCACCCCTCCACTTT. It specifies CASSLSTSWSPLHF. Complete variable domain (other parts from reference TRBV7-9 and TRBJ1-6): DTGVSQNPRHKITKRGQNVTFRCDPISEHNRLYWYRQTLGQGPEFLTYFQNEAQLEKSRLLSDRFSAERPKGSFSTLEIQRTEQGDSAMYLCASSLSTSWSPLHFGNGTRLTVT.

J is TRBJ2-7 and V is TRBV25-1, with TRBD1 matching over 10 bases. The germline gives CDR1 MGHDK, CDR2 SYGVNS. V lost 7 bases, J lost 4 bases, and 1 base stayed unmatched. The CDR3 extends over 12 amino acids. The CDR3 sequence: CASTGQGYEQYF. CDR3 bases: TGTGCCAGCACGGGACAGGGGTACGAGCAGTACTTC.

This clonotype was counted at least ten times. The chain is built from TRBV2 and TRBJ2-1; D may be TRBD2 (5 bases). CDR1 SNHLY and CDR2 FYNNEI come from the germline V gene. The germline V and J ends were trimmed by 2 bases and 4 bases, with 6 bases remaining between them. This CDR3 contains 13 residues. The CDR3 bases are TGTGCCAGCAGTGAACGACTATACAATGAGCAGTTCTTC. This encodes CASSERLYNEQFF.

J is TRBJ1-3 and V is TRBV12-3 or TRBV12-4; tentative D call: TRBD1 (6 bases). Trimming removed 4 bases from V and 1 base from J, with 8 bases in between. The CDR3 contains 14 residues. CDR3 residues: CASSSTGSGNTIYF. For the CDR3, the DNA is TGTGCCAGCAGTTCGACAGGTTCTGGAAACACCATATATTTT.

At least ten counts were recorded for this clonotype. The CDR3 reads CASVQRRGGNEQFF. DNA for the CDR3: TGTGCCAGCGTCCAGCGGCGCGGAGGGAATGAGCAGTTCTTC. The chain couples TRBV27 to TRBJ2-1; weak D call: TRBD2 (6 bases). The V end was cut by 8 bases, the J end by 7 bases, with 18 bases between. This CDR3 has 14 amino acids. The V gene's germline CDR1 is MNHEY and CDR2 SMNVEV (reference sequence).

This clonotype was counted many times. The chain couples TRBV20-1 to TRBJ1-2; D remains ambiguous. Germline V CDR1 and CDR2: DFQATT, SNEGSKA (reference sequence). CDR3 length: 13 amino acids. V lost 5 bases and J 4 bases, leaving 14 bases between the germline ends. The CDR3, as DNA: TGCAGTGCTTCCCCGGAAGGCTTCTATGGCTACACCTTC. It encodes CSASPEGFYGYTF.

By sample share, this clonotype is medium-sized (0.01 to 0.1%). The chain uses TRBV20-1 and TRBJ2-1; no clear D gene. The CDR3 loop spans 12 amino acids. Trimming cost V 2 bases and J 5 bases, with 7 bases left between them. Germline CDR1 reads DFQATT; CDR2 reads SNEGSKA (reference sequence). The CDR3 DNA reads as TGCAGTGCTAGATACCTCGACAATGAGCAGTTCTTC. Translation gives CSARYLDNEQFF.

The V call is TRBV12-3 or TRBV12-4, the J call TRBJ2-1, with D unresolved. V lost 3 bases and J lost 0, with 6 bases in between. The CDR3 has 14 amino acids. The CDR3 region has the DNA TGTGCCAGCAGTTTTCGTGTCTCCTACAATGAGCAGTTCTTC. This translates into CASSFRVSYNEQFF.

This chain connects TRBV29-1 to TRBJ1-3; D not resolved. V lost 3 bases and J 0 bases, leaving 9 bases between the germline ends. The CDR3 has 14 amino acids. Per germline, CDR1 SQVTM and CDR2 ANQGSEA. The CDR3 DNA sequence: TGCAGCGTTGAGTCCGTGAGCTCTGGAAACACCATATATTTT. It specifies CSVESVSSGNTIYF.

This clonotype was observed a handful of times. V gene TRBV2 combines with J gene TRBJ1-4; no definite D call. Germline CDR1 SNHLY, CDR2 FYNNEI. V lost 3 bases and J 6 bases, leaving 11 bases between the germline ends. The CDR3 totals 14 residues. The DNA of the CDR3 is TGTGCCAGCAGTGAGGCGACTTCCCATGAAAAACTGTTTTTT. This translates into CASSEATSHEKLFF.

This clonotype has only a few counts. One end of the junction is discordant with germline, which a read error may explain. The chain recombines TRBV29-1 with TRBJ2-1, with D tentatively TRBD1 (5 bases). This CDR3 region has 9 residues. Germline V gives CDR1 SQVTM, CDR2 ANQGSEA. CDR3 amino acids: CSVYPSGAF. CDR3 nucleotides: TGCAGCGTCTATCCCTCTGGGGCTTTC.

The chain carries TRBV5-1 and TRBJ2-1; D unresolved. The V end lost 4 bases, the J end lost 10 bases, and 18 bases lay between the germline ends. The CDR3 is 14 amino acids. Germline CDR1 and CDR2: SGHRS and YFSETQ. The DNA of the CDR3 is TGCGCCAGCAGCCGTGACTTGACTCCTGGAGAGCAGTTCTTC. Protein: CASSRDLTPGEQFF. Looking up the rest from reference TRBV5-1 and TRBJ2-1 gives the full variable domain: KAGVTQTPRYLIKTRGQQVTLSCSPISGHRSVSWYQQTPGQGLQFLFEYFSETQRNKGNFPGRFSGRQFSNSRSEMNVSTLELGDSALYLCASSRDLTPGEQFFGPGTRLTVL.

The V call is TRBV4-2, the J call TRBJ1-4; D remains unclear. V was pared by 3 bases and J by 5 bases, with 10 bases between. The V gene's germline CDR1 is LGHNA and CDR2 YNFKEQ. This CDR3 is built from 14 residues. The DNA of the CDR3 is TGTGCCAGCAGCCAGCAAGGGTTCAATGAAAAACTGTTTTTT. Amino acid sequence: CASSQQGFNEKLFF.

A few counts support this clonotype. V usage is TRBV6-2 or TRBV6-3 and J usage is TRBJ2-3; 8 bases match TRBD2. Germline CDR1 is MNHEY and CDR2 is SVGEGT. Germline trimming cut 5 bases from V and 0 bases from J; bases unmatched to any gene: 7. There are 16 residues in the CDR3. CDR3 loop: CASSRPLAGSTDTQYF. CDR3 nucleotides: TGTGCCAGCAGTCGTCCTCTAGCGGGTAGCACAGATACGCAGTATTTT.

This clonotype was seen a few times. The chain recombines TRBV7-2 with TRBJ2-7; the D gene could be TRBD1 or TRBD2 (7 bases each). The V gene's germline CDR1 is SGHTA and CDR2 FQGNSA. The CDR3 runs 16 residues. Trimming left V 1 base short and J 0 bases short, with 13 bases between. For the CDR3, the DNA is TGTGCCAGCAGCTTAGGCAGGGGGGGATCCTCCTACGAGCAGTACTTC. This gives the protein CASSLGRGGSSYEQYF.

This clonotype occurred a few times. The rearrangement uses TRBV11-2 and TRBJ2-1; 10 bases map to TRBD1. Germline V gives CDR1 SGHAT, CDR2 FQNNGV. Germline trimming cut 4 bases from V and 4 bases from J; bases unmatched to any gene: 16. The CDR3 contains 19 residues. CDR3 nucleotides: TGTGCCAGCAGCTACGGACTCCGGGACAGGGGAAGGGAATACAATGAGCAGTTCTTC. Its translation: CASSYGLRDRGREYNEQFF.

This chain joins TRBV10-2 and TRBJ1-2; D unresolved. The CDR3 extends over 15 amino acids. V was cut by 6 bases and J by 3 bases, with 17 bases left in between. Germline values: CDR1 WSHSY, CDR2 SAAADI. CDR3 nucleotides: TGCGCCAGCAGGAGGGTCGTGTCGGCCGACTATGGCTACACCTTC. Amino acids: CASRRVVSADYGYTF.

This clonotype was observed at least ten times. CDR3 in DNA: TGTGCCAGCAGCTTGGCTAGCAACACCGGGGAGCTGTTTTTT. Translated: CASSLASNTGELFF. This chain links TRBV11-2 with TRBJ2-2; a weak D match, TRBD2 (5 bases). The CDR3 loop spans 14 amino acids. V was clipped by 3 bases and J by 2 bases, with 7 bases between them. Germline CDR1 reads SGHAT; CDR2 reads FQNNGV.

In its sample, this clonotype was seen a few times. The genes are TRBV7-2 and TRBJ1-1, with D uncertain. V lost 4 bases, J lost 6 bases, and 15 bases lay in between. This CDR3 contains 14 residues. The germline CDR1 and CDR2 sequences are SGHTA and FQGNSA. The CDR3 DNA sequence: TGTGCCAGCAGCTCCCTAGGACGGATCGCTGAAGCTTTCTTT. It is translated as CASSSLGRIAEAFF.